This T cell receptor beta chain was documented in a study of a mutant IDH1 vaccine in newly diagnosed glioma. Across the study: Radiotherapy, temozolomide, or both had been given previously, and both were given to most.

This CDR3 region has 16 residues. V lost 7 bases, J lost 4 bases, and 9 bases stayed unmatched. From germline, CDR1 is SGHAT and CDR2 FQNNGV. Documented time point: week 5, during vaccination. In the vaccine, a single dose held 300 ug of the mutant IDH1 20-mer peptide, along with topical imiquimod. Each tumor in the donors was a new WHO grade 3 or 4 astrocytoma, IDH1-mutant and ATRX-lost. Of note for this clone: Its antigen is still unknown.

Sequenced by immunoSEQ multiplex PCR; TCRdb stores in-frame clones only, minus some. The table has some 60,000 clones, 80% to 90% seen once. The V call is TRBV11-2, the J call TRBJ2-2; 10 nucleotides align to TRBD1. The receptor was derived from a middle-aged woman with glioma. Sequenced here: PBMCs, sampled from a glioma patient whose treatment included an IDH1 peptide vaccine. DNA for the CDR3: TGTGCCAGCAACGCCGGGACAGGGGTGAGCACCGGGGAGCTGTTTTTT. Its translation: CASNAGTGVSTGELFF. The full variable domain, completed using reference TRBV11-2 and TRBJ2-2, is EAGVAQSPRYKIIEKRQSVAFWCNPISGHATLYWYQQILGQGPKLLIQFQNNGVVDDSQLPKDRFSAERLKGVDSTLKIQPAKLEDSAVYLCASNAGTGVSTGELFFGEGSRLTVL.